These 8 T cell receptor beta chains were all obtained from the same sample, sequenced in a study of blood T cell repertoires in COVID-19. Assay: immunoSEQ multiplex PCR; the TCRdb copy retains only in-frame clones and omits some. The sample contains about 150,000 clones, about 87% of which appear only once. Sequencing was performed on peripheral blood. These receptor sequences come from a woman between 45 and 60 years old with acute or convalescent COVID-19.

The genes are TRBV11-3 and TRBJ2-1; 10 nucleotides line up with TRBD1. This CDR3 is 16 amino acids long. With 5 bases clipped from V and 7 bases from J, the junction kept 11 bases outside the gene matches. Germline V lookup: CDR1 SGHNT, CDR2 YENEEA. CDR3 residues: CASSPEGTGVRNEQFF. CDR3 nucleotide sequence: TGTGCCAGCAGCCCAGAAGGGACAGGGGTTAGGAATGAGCAGTTCTTC.

V gene TRBV18 combines with J gene TRBJ1-1; D call uncertain. Germline V gene lookup returns CDR1 KGHSH and CDR2 LQKENI. The CDR3 is 13 amino acids. Deletions cut 0 bases from V and 3 bases from J, with 5 bases between. CDR3 loop: CASSPPSDTEAFF. CDR3 DNA: TGTGCCAGCTCACCACCCAGCGACACTGAAGCTTTCTTT.

V and J are TRBV10-2 and TRBJ2-7; D call uncertain. The germline CDR1 and CDR2 sequences are WSHSY and SAAADI. The V and J ends lost 6 bases and 1 base respectively, with 13 bases between them. This CDR3 is 14 amino acids long. The CDR3: CASREQLTSYEQYF. CDR3 nucleotides: TGCGCCAGCAGGGAACAGCTAACTTCCTACGAGCAGTACTTC.

This clone was counted once. The chain is built from TRBV20-1 and TRBJ2-3, with 9 bases fitting TRBD2. The V and J ends lost 3 bases and 1 base, in that order; junction bases with no gene match: 2. The CDR3 runs to 14 residues. Germline V gives CDR1 DFQATT, CDR2 SNEGSKA (reference sequence). The CDR3 loop is CSASRTSGTDTQYF. As DNA, the CDR3 is TGCAGTGCTAGTCGGACTAGCGGCACAGATACGCAGTATTTT.

The V gene is TRBV13, the J gene TRBJ2-1; TRBD2 matches at 12 bases. J lost 6 bases, V lost 4 bases, and 13 bases had no gene match. In germline, CDR1 is PRHDT, CDR2 FYEKMQ (reference sequence). The CDR3 extends over 18 amino acids. The CDR3 region is CASSSPSLTSGRGNEQFF. As DNA, the CDR3 is TGTGCCAGCAGCTCCCCATCCTTGACTAGCGGGAGAGGCAATGAGCAGTTCTTC. Full variable domain (remainder filled in from reference TRBV13 and TRBJ2-1): AAGVIQSPRHLIKEKRETATLKCYPIPRHDTVYWYQQGPGQDPQFLISFYEKMQSDKGSIPDRFSAQQFSDYHSELNMSSLELGDSALYFCASSSPSLTSGRGNEQFFGPGTRLTVL.

The chain is built from TRBV19 and TRBJ2-1; 9 bases line up with TRBD1. The ends lost 3 bases at V and 5 bases at J; junction bases unmatched: 5. Germline V gene sequence: CDR1 LNHDA, CDR2 SQIVND (reference sequence). The CDR3 covers 15 residues. CDR3 nucleotides: TGTGCCAGTAGTATGGGGACAGGGAGCAACAATGAGCAGTTCTTC. Protein product: CASSMGTGSNNEQFF.

Only one count was recorded for this clone. This sequence joins TRBV28 and TRBJ1-1; 7 bases are shared with TRBD1. The CDR3 extends over 13 amino acids. V lost 5 bases and J lost 7; bases outside the gene matches: 7. Germline loops: CDR1 MDHEN, CDR2 SYDVKM. CDR3 bases: TGTGCCAGCAGTCCCGGACAGGACCTTGAAGCTTTCTTT. Translating it yields CASSPGQDLEAFF. Full variable domain (missing parts from reference TRBV28 and TRBJ1-1): DVKVTQSSRYLVKRTGEKVFLECVQDMDHENMFWYRQDPGLGLRLIYFSYDVKMKEKGDIPEGYSVSREKKERFSLILESASTNQTSMYLCASSPGQDLEAFFGQGTRLTVV.

The chain recombines TRBV6-6 with TRBJ2-3, with 9 bases aligning to TRBD2. Germline trimming cut 6 bases from V and 4 bases from J; bases unmatched to any gene: 8. Germline CDR1 and CDR2: MNHNY and SVGAGI (reference sequence). The CDR3 length is 15 residues. CDR3 in DNA: TGTGCCAGCAGGACACTAGCGGGTGCCCCAGATACGCAGTATTTT. Amino acid sequence: CASRTLAGAPDTQYF.